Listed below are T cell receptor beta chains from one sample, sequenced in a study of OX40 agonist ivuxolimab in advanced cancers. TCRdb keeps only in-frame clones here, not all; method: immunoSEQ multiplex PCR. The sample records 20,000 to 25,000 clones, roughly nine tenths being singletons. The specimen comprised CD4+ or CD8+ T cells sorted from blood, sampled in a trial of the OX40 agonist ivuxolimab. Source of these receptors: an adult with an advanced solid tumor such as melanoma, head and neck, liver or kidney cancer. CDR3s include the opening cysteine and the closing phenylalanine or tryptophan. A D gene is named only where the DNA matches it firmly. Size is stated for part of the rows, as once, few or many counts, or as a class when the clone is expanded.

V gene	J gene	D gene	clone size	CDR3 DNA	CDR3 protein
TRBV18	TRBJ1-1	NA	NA	TGTGCCAGCTCAGAGGGACGGAACACTGAAGCTTTCTTT	CASSEGRNTEAFF
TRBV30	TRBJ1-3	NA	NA	TGTGCCTGGGGTTGGAGCTCTGGAAACACCATATATTTT	CAWGWSSGNTIYF
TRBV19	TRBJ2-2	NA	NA	TGTGCCAGGCACTCTGGGGGGATCGGGGAGCTGTTTTTT	CARHSGGIGELFF
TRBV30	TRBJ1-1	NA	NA	TGTGCCTGGAGTGTGGGTACAGGCACTGAAGCTTTCTTT	CAWSVGTGTEAFF
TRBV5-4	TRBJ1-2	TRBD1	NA	TGTGCCAGCAGCTATGGACAGGGTGGGTATGGCTACACCTTC	CASSYGQGGYGYTF
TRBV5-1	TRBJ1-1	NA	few	TGCGCCAGCACGAGTGAGAACACTGAAGCTTTCTTT	CASTSENTEAFF
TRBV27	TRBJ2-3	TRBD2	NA	TGTGCCAGCAGTTTATGGGGACTAGCGGGACCCACAGATACGCAGTATTTT	CASSLWGLAGPTDTQYF
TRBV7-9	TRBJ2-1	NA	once	TGTGCCAGCAGCTTAAAGCCAACCGGGACGGCCTTAATGGAGCAGTTCTTC	CASSLKPTGTALMEQFF
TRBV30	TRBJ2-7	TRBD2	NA	TGTGCCTGTCCCAATGGGGGGGGAAGCGAGCAGTACTTC	CACPNGGGSEQYF
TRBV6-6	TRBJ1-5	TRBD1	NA	TGTGCCAGCAGTACGGACAGGGAATCGGATCAGCCCCAGCATTTT	CASSTDRESDQPQHF
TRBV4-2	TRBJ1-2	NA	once	TGTGCCAGCAGCCAAGCCGGGTATGGCTACACCTTC	CASSQAGYGYTF
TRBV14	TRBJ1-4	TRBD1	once	TGTGCCAGCAGGGAACCGGGACAGGAGAACGTCGAAAAACTGTTTTTT	CASREPGQENVEKLFF
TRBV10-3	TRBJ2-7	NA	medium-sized	TGTGCCATCAGTGAGTCACTCAACTACTACGAGCAGTACTTC	CAISESLNYYEQYF
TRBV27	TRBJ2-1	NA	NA	TGTGCCAGCAGTTTAGGCGGGTACAATGAGCAGTTCTTC	CASSLGGYNEQFF
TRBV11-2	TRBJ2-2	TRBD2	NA	TGTGCCAGCAGCCCCGGGAGGGCCATATGGACCGGGGAGCTGTTTTTT	CASSPGRAIWTGELFF
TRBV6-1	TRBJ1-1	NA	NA	TGTGCCAGCAGAATGAACACTGAAGCTTTCTTT	CASRMNTEAFF
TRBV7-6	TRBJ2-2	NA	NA	TGTGCCAGCAGCTTAGTGGCAGACACCGGGGAGCTGTTTTTT	CASSLVADTGELFF
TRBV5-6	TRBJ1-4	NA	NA	TGTGCCAGCAGCTTCGGCCAGGGTGCCCGGTGGGAGGAAAAACTGTTTTTT	CASSFGQGARWEEKLFF
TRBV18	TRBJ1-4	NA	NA	TGTGCCAGCTCACCAGAACCCCTCGCCTGGGGAGTTGAAAAACTGTTTTTC	CASSPEPLAWGVEKLFF
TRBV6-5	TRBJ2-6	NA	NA	TGTGCCAGCAGTATGCAGACAGGTGGGGCCAACGTCCTGACTTTC	CASSMQTGGANVLTF
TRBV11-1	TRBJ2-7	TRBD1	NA	TGTGCCAGCAGCCCTCATCTCGGGACAGGGACCGAGCAGTACTTC	CASSPHLGTGTEQYF
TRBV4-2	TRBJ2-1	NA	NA	TGTGCCAGCAGCCAAGTGGACGGTCTAGATGAGCAGTTCTTC	CASSQVDGLDEQFF
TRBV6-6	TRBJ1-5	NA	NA	TGTGCCAGCAGTGGTGGGGATAGCAATCAGCCCCAGCATTTT	CASSGGDSNQPQHF
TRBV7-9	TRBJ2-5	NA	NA	TGTGCCAGCAGCCCGGCCGCGGAGGGGCGAGAGACCCAGTACTTC	CASSPAAEGRETQYF
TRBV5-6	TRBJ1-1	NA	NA	TGTGCCAGCAGCTCAACGACAGACTTAGTGAACACTGAAGCTTTCTTT	CASSSTTDLVNTEAFF
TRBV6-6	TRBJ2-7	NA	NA	TGTGCCAGCAGTTACGGTGGGTCAGGGTACGAGCAGTACTTC	CASSYGGSGYEQYF
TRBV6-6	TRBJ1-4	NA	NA	TGTGCCAGCAGTTACTCGGGGGCAGCCGAAAAACTGTTTTTT	CASSYSGAAEKLFF
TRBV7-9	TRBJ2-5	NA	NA	TGTGCCAGCAGCTACATTCAAGAGACCCAGTACTTC	CASSYIQETQYF
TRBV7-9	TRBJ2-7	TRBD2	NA	TGTGCCAGCAGCTTAGGAGCGGGAGTTCTCAAGGGGGACGAGCAGTACTTC	CASSLGAGVLKGDEQYF
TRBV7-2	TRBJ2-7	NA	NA	TGTGCCAGCAGCTTAAGGCCGCCCTACGAGCAGTACTTC	CASSLRPPYEQYF